These 15 T cell receptor beta chains share one sample of origin, sequenced in a study of blood T cell repertoires in COVID-19. The repertoire was sequenced with immunoSEQ multiplex PCR; TCRdb's copy has only in-frame clones and lacks some. This table holds some 400,000 clones, around 86% found once. The sequencing sample was made of peripheral blood. The receptors were gathered from a human donor in a cohort sampled during active COVID-19.

The chain recombines TRBV7-2 with TRBJ1-2, with TRBD1 matching over 7 bases. Trimming removed 5 bases from V and 4 bases from J; junction bases left unmatched: 7. This CDR3 is built from 14 residues. Germline CDR1 reads SGHTA; CDR2 reads FQGNSA. CDR3 in DNA: TGTGCCAGCAGCGCCTCGGGACAGATCTATGGCTACACCTTC. Its translation: CASSASGQIYGYTF.

This sequence joins TRBV6-1 and TRBJ1-4, with TRBD1 identical over 9 bases. The CDR3 has 16 amino acids. The V gene's germline CDR1 is MNHNS and CDR2 SASEGT. Trimming at V came to 2 bases and at J to 4 bases, leaving 5 bases not matched to a gene. The CDR3 nucleotides read TGTGCCAGCAGTGAACCGGGACAGGGCCATAATGAAAAACTGTTTTTT. This codes for CASSEPGQGHNEKLFF.

The CDR3 DNA reads as TGTGCCAGCAGCTCCCATTACAATGAGCAGTTCTTC. It encodes CASSSHYNEQFF. This chain connects TRBV7-9 to TRBJ2-1; D gene unclear. CDR3 length equals 12 residues. Germline V gene data show CDR1 as SEHNR and CDR2 as FQNEAQ (reference sequence). The V and J ends lost 4 bases and 4 bases respectively, with 5 bases between them.

This chain uses TRBV7-3 with TRBJ1-1, with D perhaps matching TRBD1 (5 bases). Trimming pared 1 base from V and 8 bases from J, leaving 8 bases between. Germline V gene data show CDR1 as SGHTA and CDR2 as FQGTGA. The CDR3 covers 12 residues. In DNA, the CDR3 is TGTGCCAGCAGCTTAAACCAGGGAGAAGCTTTCTTT. This gives the protein CASSLNQGEAFF.

The chain recombines TRBV2 with TRBJ1-1; tentative D call: TRBD1 (5 bases). CDR3 length: 13 residues. Germline V gene sequence: CDR1 SNHLY, CDR2 FYNNEI. With 8 bases removed from V and 1 base from J, the gap between germline ends came to 11 bases. The CDR3 is CASSWGGNTEAFF. CDR3 sequence (DNA): TGTGCCAGCTCCTGGGGGGGGAACACTGAAGCTTTCTTT.

This rearrangement joins TRBV28 to TRBJ1-1; tentatively, D is TRBD1 (5 bases). Trimming cost V 2 bases and J 4 bases, with 11 bases left between them. Looked up from germline, CDR1 is MDHEN and CDR2 is SYDVKM. The CDR3 loop spans 14 amino acids. The CDR3 nucleotides read TGTGCCAGCAGTTTAGGCCAGGGAAGCACTGAAGCTTTCTTT. Translated, it gives CASSLGQGSTEAFF.

This chain joins TRBV12-3 or TRBV12-4 and TRBJ2-1, with TRBD1 as a possible D gene (5 bases). This CDR3 has 11 amino acids. Trimming cost V 3 bases and J 10 bases, with 7 bases left between them. This chain's CDR3 is CASSLYREQFF. The CDR3 DNA reads TGTGCCAGCAGTTTGTACAGGGAGCAGTTCTTC.

V is TRBV27 and J is TRBJ1-5, with D possibly matching TRBD1 (5 bases). Germline values: CDR1 MNHEY, CDR2 SMNVEV (reference sequence). The length of the CDR3 is 17 residues. The V end was cut by 2 bases, the J end by 0 bases, with 14 bases between. Written as DNA, the CDR3 is TGTGCCAGCAGTTTAGGGGCAGGCCCCTATAGCAATCAGCCCCAGCATTTT. Amino acids: CASSLGAGPYSNQPQHF.

The rearrangement links TRBV30 to TRBJ1-2, with a possible D match to TRBD1 (5 bases). Per germline, CDR1 GTSNPN and CDR2 SVGIG (reference sequence). The germline V and J ends were trimmed by 0 bases and 4 bases, with 9 bases remaining between them. This CDR3 spans 13 amino acids. The CDR3 sequence: CAWSVRGIYGYTF. Written as DNA, the CDR3 is TGTGCCTGGAGTGTACGGGGGATCTATGGCTACACCTTC.

The rearrangement joins TRBV3-1 (or the pseudogene TRBV3-2) to TRBJ2-1, with 8 bases identical to TRBD1. CDR1 and CDR2 from the germline V gene are LGHDT and YNNKEL (reference sequence). The CDR3 has 13 residues. The ends lost 1 base at V and 15 bases at J; junction bases unmatched: 8. Written as DNA, the CDR3 is TGTGCCAGCAGCCAAGCTGGCGGACAGGGTCCGTTCTTC. It specifies CASSQAGGQGPFF.

The rearrangement uses TRBV2 and TRBJ2-1; TRBD1 matches 11 bases. The V segment lost 8 bases and the J segment 7 bases; nucleotides outside the gene matches: 10. The CDR3 has 15 residues. Per the germline V gene, CDR1 is SNHLY and CDR2 is FYNNEI. The CDR3 loop reads CASSWTGGAGNEQFF. The CDR3 coding sequence is TGTGCCAGCTCCTGGACAGGGGGCGCCGGTAATGAGCAGTTCTTC.

V gene TRBV2 combines with J gene TRBJ1-1; D is possibly TRBD1 (5 bases). The V end lost 3 bases, the J end lost 3 bases, and 14 bases lay between the germline ends. The CDR3 extends over 15 amino acids. Germline-derived CDR1 and CDR2 are SNHLY and FYNNEI. The CDR3 loop reads CASSEQGSFHTEAFF. The CDR3 DNA reads as TGTGCCAGCAGTGAGCAGGGTTCCTTCCACACTGAAGCTTTCTTT.

The gene calls are TRBV5-1 and TRBJ2-2; possible D gene TRBD1, 6 bases. V was clipped by 3 bases and J by 1 base, with 10 bases between them. The CDR3 length is 15 residues. Germline V gene lookup returns CDR1 SGHRS and CDR2 YFSETQ. CDR3 in amino acids: CASSWDTRNTGELFF. CDR3 DNA: TGCGCCAGCAGCTGGGACACTCGGAACACCGGGGAGCTGTTTTTT.

The chain recombines TRBV5-1 with TRBJ2-1; 12 bases fit TRBD2. V lost 4 bases to trimming and J lost 9 bases; unmatched junction nucleotides: 8. This CDR3 comprises 15 residues. Germline V gene lookup returns CDR1 SGHRS and CDR2 YFSETQ. The CDR3 DNA sequence: TGCGCCAGCAGCGCCGGGACTAGCGGGCCCCGTGAGCAGTTCTTC. Protein sequence: CASSAGTSGPREQFF.

The V call is TRBV28, the J call TRBJ1-1; D remains unclear. V dropped 5 bases and J dropped 4 bases, with 8 bases sitting between them. The CDR3 is 12 amino acids. CDR1 is MDHEN and CDR2 is SYDVKM in the germline V gene. The CDR3 region has the DNA TGTGCCAGCAGTCCCTCCGGCACTGAAGCTTTCTTT. As protein: CASSPSGTEAFF.